Below, 14 T cell receptor beta chains from the same sample are listed, as sequenced in a study of T cell repertoires in aging, cancer and after chemotherapy. The template was genomic DNA from peripheral blood, not RNA. Rearranged V-D-J TRB sequences were amplified with a mixed TRB-A/B primer pool. TCRdb re-called the multiplex PCR reads through MiXCR, storing one row per CDR3 protein. Altogether about 2,800 distinct CDR3 sequences are present, roughly 40% being singletons, with the ten largest covering 35% to 55%. Specimen: blood. The receptors shown here come from a human donor with a blood cancer.

This clonotype was found a few times. The gene calls are TRBV6-1 and TRBJ2-2; D ambiguous. The CDR3 totals 12 residues. V lost 6 bases, J lost 6 bases, and 8 bases lay in between. CDR1 MNHNS and CDR2 SASEGT come from the germline V gene. CDR3 protein: CASSLRSGELFF. The CDR3 nucleotides read TGTGCCAGCAGCCTTAGGTCCGGGGAGCTGTTTTTT.

This clonotype was observed a handful of times. The rearrangement joins TRBV7-6 to TRBJ2-2, with 7 bases aligning to TRBD2. In germline, CDR1 is SGHVS, CDR2 FNYEAQ. CDR3 length equals 14 residues. J lost 4 bases, V lost 7 bases, and 6 bases had no gene match. This chain's CDR3 is CASTRELTTGELFF. The CDR3, as DNA: TGTGCCAGCACGCGGGAGTTGACCACCGGGGAGCTGTTTTTT.

This rearrangement joins TRBV20-1 to TRBJ2-5; 10 nucleotides align to TRBD2. This CDR3 has 15 amino acids. Germline V gives CDR1 DFQATT, CDR2 SNEGSKA (reference sequence). Losses at the gene ends were 3 bases for V and 5 bases for J; bases not matched to a gene: 9. The CDR3 DNA is TGCAGTGCTAGTCCAGCTAGCGGGAGTAGGGAGACCCAGTACTTC. Amino acids: CSASPASGSRETQYF.

This clonotype was recorded a few times. V and J are TRBV6-4 and TRBJ1-5, with D possibly TRBD1 on 5 matching bases. CDR3 length: 17 residues. Germline CDR1 MRHNA, CDR2 SNTAGT. The V end was cut by 0 bases, the J end by 0 bases, with 12 bases between. This CDR3 reads CASSDSCRGSSNQPQHF. CDR3 DNA sequence: TGTGCCAGCAGTGACTCGTGTAGGGGATCTAGCAATCAGCCCCAGCATTTT.

The V gene is TRBV28, the J gene TRBJ2-1; D perhaps matches TRBD2 (5 bases). The V gene lost 5 bases and the J gene lost 3 bases, with 20 bases spanning the gap. CDR3 length equals 17 residues. Germline V gene lookup returns CDR1 MDHEN and CDR2 SYDVKM. The CDR3 loop is CASSDERRRSVYNEQFF. The CDR3 DNA is TGTGCCAGCAGTGACGAACGGCGGAGGTCAGTCTACAATGAGCAGTTCTTC.

The chain recombines TRBV18 with TRBJ2-3; D not resolved. Trimming left V 3 bases short and J 6 bases short, with 4 bases between. CDR3 size: 11 residues. Germline lookup yields CDR1 KGHSH and CDR2 LQKENI. The chain's CDR3 is CASSPSDTQYF. The DNA for the CDR3 is TGTGCCAGCTCACCGAGTGATACGCAGTATTTT.

In this sample, this clonotype turned up a few times. The chain joins TRBV19 to TRBJ1-2; the match to TRBD1 covers 7 bases. Trimming removed 5 bases from V and 1 base from J; junction bases left unmatched: 7. The CDR3 runs 15 residues. CDR1 and CDR2 (germline): LNHDA, SQIVND (reference sequence). The CDR3 here is CASSADRVLNYGYTF. CDR3 nucleotide sequence: TGTGCCAGTAGTGCCGACAGGGTACTTAACTATGGCTACACCTTC.

This clonotype is medium-sized in the sample. The chain joins TRBV6-2 or TRBV6-3 to TRBJ1-2; possible D gene TRBD1, 5 bases. The germline V and J ends were trimmed by 2 bases and 2 bases, with 6 bases remaining between them. This CDR3 is built from 13 residues. Per the germline V gene, CDR1 is MNHEY and CDR2 is SVGEGT. CDR3 protein: CASSYRDNYGYTF. The CDR3 DNA follows: TGTGCCAGCAGTTACCGGGACAACTATGGCTACACCTTC.

This clonotype showed up just a few times. The genes are TRBV27 and TRBJ2-4; D perhaps matches TRBD1 (6 bases). The V end was cut by 5 bases, the J end by 1 base, with 15 bases between. This CDR3 is built from 16 residues. Germline lookup yields CDR1 MNHEY and CDR2 SMNVEV (reference sequence). The CDR3 spells CASSHKTGSAKNIQYF. The CDR3 DNA sequence: TGTGCCAGCAGTCATAAAACAGGGAGTGCCAAAAACATTCAGTACTTC.

This clonotype has a handful of counts. The chain links TRBV5-1 to TRBJ2-1; weak D call: TRBD2 (5 bases). This CDR3 is built from 11 residues. The germline CDR1 and CDR2 sequences are SGHRS and YFSETQ. Trimming pared 3 bases from V and 10 bases from J, leaving 8 bases between. In nucleotides, the CDR3 is TGCGCCAGCAGCTCGACGGGGGAGCAGTTCTTC. Protein sequence: CASSSTGEQFF. Variable domain in full (rest from reference TRBV5-1 and TRBJ2-1): KAGVTQTPRYLIKTRGQQVTLSCSPISGHRSVSWYQQTPGQGLQFLFEYFSETQRNKGNFPGRFSGRQFSNSRSEMNVSTLELGDSALYLCASSSTGEQFFGPGTRLTVL.

This clonotype was observed a handful of times. CDR3 loop: CASSSGVISGANVLTF. DNA for the CDR3: TGTGCCAGCAGCTCCGGGGTAATCTCTGGGGCCAACGTCCTGACTTTC. The chain employs TRBV5-6 and TRBJ2-6; D is perhaps TRBD2 (5 bases). CDR3 length equals 16 residues. With 3 bases removed from V and 0 bases from J, the gap between germline ends came to 10 bases. In germline, CDR1 is SGHDT, CDR2 YYEEEE.

The chain recombines TRBV6-5 with TRBJ1-5; D is possibly TRBD1 (5 bases). V was trimmed by 5 bases and J by 1 base, leaving 12 bases between them. The CDR3 has 15 amino acids. The V gene's germline CDR1 is MNHEY and CDR2 SVGAGI. The CDR3: CASSEEGLSNQPQHF. CDR3 coding DNA: TGTGCCAGCAGTGAAGAGGGGTTAAGCAATCAGCCCCAGCATTTT.

The genes are TRBV5-1 and TRBJ1-6, with TRBD1 matching 8 bases. The V gene end was trimmed by 4 bases and the J gene end by 7 bases; junction bases not matched to a gene: 7. Germline assignment: CDR1 SGHRS and CDR2 YFSETQ. The CDR3 contains 15 residues. The CDR3 bases are TGCGCCAGCAGCCCCGGGGACAGGACGAATTCACCCCTCCACTTT. This gives the protein CASSPGDRTNSPLHF.

This clonotype appeared once. The chain recombines TRBV5-1 with TRBJ1-1; D perhaps matches TRBD1 (5 bases). The germline gives CDR1 SGHRS, CDR2 YFSETQ. V dropped 0 bases and J dropped 2 bases, with 17 bases sitting between them. The CDR3 has 17 residues. The CDR3 spells CASSLAEGFKGNTEAFF. As DNA, the CDR3 is TGCGCCAGCAGCTTGGCGGAGGGGTTCAAGGGAAACACTGAAGCTTTCTTT.